The clone carrying this T cell receptor beta chain was detected only a few times. Its target is unknown. The record originates from a study of T cells in Graves' hyperthyroidism and ophthalmopathy. Study details: Peripheral blood draws took place at initial diagnosis, ahead of any treatment. Study observations and caveats: Blood samples included most of the expanded thyroid clonotypes exceeding 0.001.

The CDR3 regions of TCR beta were amplified from RNA transcripts. When the TCR CDR3 underwent first-round RT-PCR, the HTBI primer set was used. TCRdb processed the multiplex PCR reads anew with MiXCR; each CDR3 protein has one entry. The table has around 350,000 distinct CDR3 sequences, roughly 15% seen once. Germline CDR1 is MDHEN and CDR2 is SYDVKM. V lost 5 bases to trimming and J lost 6 bases, with 20 bases between them. The CDR3 sequence is 16 residues long. Each person with ophthalmopathy scored at least 3 on the Clinical Activity Score, reached NOSPECS grade 4 or higher, and had been ill under 3 months. The study excluded patients with uncontrolled infection, other autoimmune disease, pregnancy or lactation.

This sequence was found in a woman aged 55-75 years with Graves' ophthalmopathy. This sequence joins TRBV28 and TRBJ2-1; maybe TRBD2 (5 bases). The specimen was blood. For the CDR3, the DNA is TGTGCCAGCAGTCAATTAGGGCTAGCCCCTCGCAATGAGCAGTTCTTC. It yields the protein CASSQLGLAPRNEQFF.